Shown below are 26 T cell receptor beta chains from a single sample sequenced in a study of T cell responses to AZD1222 COVID-19 vaccine. Libraries were prepared by immunoSEQ multiplex PCR; TCRdb keeps only in-frame clonotypes and omits some of them. The table lists 95,000 to 150,000 clones, around 93% of them singletons. Sample: peripheral blood, taken on day 0 of AZD1222 vaccination. The receptors shown here come from an adult in good health.

The J gene is TRBJ1-1, the V gene TRBV7-6, with 8 positions matching TRBD1. Trimming removed 6 bases from V and 0 bases from J; junction bases left unmatched: 9. The germline gives CDR1 SGHVS, CDR2 FNYEAQ. The CDR3 sequence is 16 residues long. The CDR3 protein is CASRRRTGTLNTEAFF. The CDR3 DNA follows: TGTGCCAGCAGACGGAGGACAGGGACCCTGAACACTGAAGCTTTCTTT.

The J gene is TRBJ2-5, the V gene TRBV7-6; TRBD2 matches at 8 bases. Germline trimming cut 5 bases from V and 2 bases from J; bases unmatched to any gene: 10. Germline V gene lookup returns CDR1 SGHVS and CDR2 FNYEAQ. CDR3 size: 16 residues. Here the CDR3 reads CASSIKVAGNQETQYF. CDR3 in DNA: TGTGCCAGCAGCATAAAGGTAGCGGGAAATCAAGAGACCCAGTACTTC.

The rearrangement joins TRBV5-8 to TRBJ1-6; 7 positions match TRBD1. CDR3 size: 19 residues. With V trimmed by 4 bases and J by 8 bases, 21 bases remained unmatched. In germline, CDR1 is SGHTS, CDR2 YDEGEE. The CDR3 loop is CASSRPPDRVRVFDSPLHF. The CDR3 DNA reads as TGTGCCAGCAGCCGCCCCCCTGACAGGGTGCGGGTTTTTGATTCACCCCTCCACTTT.

This clone was counted a single time. The rearrangement links TRBV7-2 to TRBJ2-7, with TRBD2 identical over 11 bases. The CDR3 has 14 amino acids. V lost 6 bases and J lost 6; bases outside the gene matches: 7. Germline CDR1 SGHTA, CDR2 FQGNSA. The CDR3 sequence: CASRDSGRAGEQYF. The CDR3 coding sequence is TGTGCCAGCAGAGATAGCGGGAGGGCAGGCGAGCAGTACTTC. Supplemented by reference TRBV7-2 and TRBJ2-7, the full variable domain reads GAGVSQSPSNKVTEKGKDVELRCDPISGHTALYWYRQSLGQGLEFLIYFQGNSAPDKSGLPSDRFSAERTGGSVSTLTIQRTQQEDSAVYLCASRDSGRAGEQYFGPGTRLTVT.

The CDR3 nucleotides are TGTGCCATCAGTGATTATCCTGCTACAGGGGGTCGGAACACTGAAGCTTTCTTT. Translating gives CAISDYPATGGRNTEAFF. V and J are TRBV10-3 and TRBJ1-1; 8 positions match TRBD1. Germline V gives CDR1 ENHRY, CDR2 SYGVKD. The CDR3 length is 18 residues. Unmatched junction bases numbered 13, after V lost 3 bases and J lost 1 base.

The CDR3 spells CASSQTPRDRGGNTIYF. As DNA, the CDR3 is TGTGCCAGCAGTCAAACTCCACGGGACAGGGGTGGAAACACCATATATTTT. J is TRBJ1-3 and V is TRBV9; TRBD1 agrees at 10 bases. The CDR3 totals 17 residues. CDR1 and CDR2 from the germline V gene are SGDLS and YYNGEE. Trimming took 5 bases from V and 3 from J; bases not matched to a gene: 11.

This chain uses TRBV18 with TRBJ2-7, with D unresolved. The germline gives CDR1 KGHSH, CDR2 LQKENI. CDR3 size: 16 residues. With 3 bases removed from V and 6 bases from J, the gap between germline ends came to 21 bases. DNA of the CDR3: TGTGCCAGCTCACCCTTACCAAGCGAGCAGGTCTCCGAGCAGTACTTC. This translates into CASSPLPSEQVSEQYF.

The chain has TRBV27 and TRBJ1-3; D perhaps matches TRBD1 (6 bases). Trimming pared 2 bases from V and 0 bases from J, leaving 8 bases between. There are 15 residues in the CDR3. CDR1 is MNHEY, CDR2 SMNVEV, per germline (reference sequence). The CDR3 nucleotides are TGTGCCAGCAGTTTAACAGGGTCCTCTGGAAACACCATATATTTT. It yields the protein CASSLTGSSGNTIYF.

This clone has just one count. This CDR3 reads CASSYSSGEWAEKDTQYF. CDR3 bases: TGTGCCAGCAGTTACAGCTCGGGAGAGTGGGCGGAGAAGGATACGCAGTATTTT. This chain joins TRBV6-2 or TRBV6-3 and TRBJ2-3, with D perhaps matching TRBD2 (6 bases). The CDR3 covers 18 residues. Germline V gene data show CDR1 as MNHEY and CDR2 as SVGEGT. Trimming stripped 2 bases from V and 6 bases from J, with 24 bases between.

This chain uses TRBV27 with TRBJ1-1; D is uncertain. The V and J ends lost 4 bases and 1 base respectively, with 7 bases between them. CDR1 is MNHEY, CDR2 SMNVEV, per germline (reference sequence). The CDR3 has 13 residues. The CDR3 region has the DNA TGTGCCAGCAGTTCTAAGGAGAACACTGAAGCTTTCTTT. Protein: CASSSKENTEAFF.

As regards this clone: Distinct nucleotide sequences in the sample also encode this CDR3. This chain joins TRBV3-1 (or the pseudogene TRBV3-2) and TRBJ1-2, with D perhaps TRBD1 (6 bases). Trimming took off 3 bases at V and 6 bases at J, with 8 bases between the two ends. Germline CDR1 reads LGHDT; CDR2 reads YNNKEL (reference sequence). This CDR3 is 12 amino acids long. This CDR3 reads CASSQGGDGYTF. CDR3 nucleotide sequence: TGTGCCAGCAGCCAGGGGGGCGATGGCTACACCTTC.

The rearrangement links TRBV6-2 or TRBV6-3 to TRBJ2-5; TRBD2 aligns across 11 bases. V dropped 2 bases and J dropped 2; count of bases not matched to a gene: 16. Per the germline V gene, CDR1 is MNHEY and CDR2 is SVGEGT. This CDR3 contains 20 residues. The DNA for the CDR3 is TGTGCCAGCAGTTACGGGGGAACTAGCGGGAGTTTCGTTGATCAAGAGACCCAGTACTTC. It encodes CASSYGGTSGSFVDQETQYF.

The chain recombines TRBV30 with TRBJ2-3, with 9 bases that match TRBD1. CDR3 size: 15 residues. V shed 0 bases and J 2 bases; nucleotides not matched to a gene: 3. Germline-derived CDR1 and CDR2 are GTSNPN and SVGIG (reference sequence). This CDR3 reads CAWSVGQGYTDTQYF. The CDR3 nucleotides are TGTGCCTGGAGTGTAGGACAGGGGTACACAGATACGCAGTATTTT.

This rearrangement joins TRBV5-5 to TRBJ2-7, with 7 bases matching TRBD2. CDR1 is SGHKS, CDR2 YYEKEE, per germline (reference sequence). V gave up 5 bases and J gave up 4 bases; unmatched junction bases: 9. This CDR3 spans 14 amino acids. The CDR3 spells CASSSGGGSYEQYF. CDR3 bases: TGTGCCAGCAGTTCTGGCGGGGGAAGTTACGAGCAGTACTTC. The full variable domain, rest sourced from reference TRBV5-5 and TRBJ2-7, is DAGVTQSPTHLIKTRGQQVTLRCSPISGHKSVSWYQQVLGQGPQFIFQYYEKEERGRGNFPDRFSARQFPNYSSELNVNALLLGDSALYLCASSSGGGSYEQYFGPGTRLTVT.

V and J are TRBV4-2 and TRBJ1-3, with D possibly matching TRBD1 (5 bases). The CDR3 length is 16 residues. With 2 bases removed from V and 3 bases from J, the gap between germline ends came to 14 bases. CDR1 is LGHNA and CDR2 is YNFKEQ in the germline V gene. The CDR3: CASSQSDRRIGNTIYF. The CDR3 nucleotides are TGTGCCAGCAGCCAATCTGACAGAAGAATTGGAAACACCATATATTTT.

This sequence joins TRBV28 and TRBJ1-1; D is undetermined. Between the trimmed V and J ends, which lost 2 bases and 4 bases, there was a span of 8 bases. The CDR3 contains 13 residues. Germline values: CDR1 MDHEN, CDR2 SYDVKM. DNA of the CDR3: TGTGCCAGCAGTTTACTGGAAGGCACTGAAGCTTTCTTT. This codes for CASSLLEGTEAFF.

This chain links TRBV28 with TRBJ2-7, with unresolved D. CDR3 length equals 12 residues. Looked up from germline, CDR1 is MDHEN and CDR2 is SYDVKM. V was cut by 6 bases and J by 1 base, with 7 bases left in between. CDR3 in amino acids: CASRKGSYEQYF. Written as DNA, the CDR3 is TGTGCCAGCAGAAAGGGTTCCTACGAGCAGTACTTC.

The chain has TRBV13 and TRBJ1-5; D is perhaps TRBD1 (6 bases). This CDR3 is built from 14 residues. Looked up from germline, CDR1 is PRHDT and CDR2 is FYEKMQ (reference sequence). Deletions cut 0 bases from V and 7 bases from J, with 10 bases between. The CDR3 bases are TGTGCCAGCAGCTTAGGGCAGGGGCGCCAGCCCCAGCATTTT. Translation gives CASSLGQGRQPQHF. Combining the CDR3 with reference TRBV13 and TRBJ1-5 gives the whole variable domain AAGVIQSPRHLIKEKRETATLKCYPIPRHDTVYWYQQGPGQDPQFLISFYEKMQSDKGSIPDRFSAQQFSDYHSELNMSSLELGDSALYFCASSLGQGRQPQHFGDGTRLSIL.

The chain combines TRBV5-6 with TRBJ1-4, with 8 bases matching TRBD1. Germline V gene lookup returns CDR1 SGHDT and CDR2 YYEEEE. J gave up 0 bases and V 3 bases, and 7 bases lay outside the gene matches. CDR3 size: 17 residues. The CDR3 sequence: CASSSRQGFSTNEKLFF. In DNA form, the CDR3 reads TGTGCCAGCAGCTCGCGACAGGGGTTCTCAACTAATGAAAAACTGTTTTTT.

The chain uses TRBV7-2 and TRBJ2-5; D could derive from TRBD1 or TRBD2 (5 bases each). This CDR3 spans 16 amino acids. The germline V and J ends were trimmed by 11 bases and 4 bases, with 26 bases remaining between them. CDR1 SGHTA and CDR2 FQGNSA come from the germline V gene. CDR3 residues: CAPSLRQGSIVETQYF. The CDR3 nucleotides read TGTGCCCCTAGCCTTCGGCAGGGTAGTATCGTAGAGACCCAGTACTTC.

V and J are TRBV28 and TRBJ2-7; the D gene is possibly TRBD2 (6 bases). V shed 2 bases and J shed 5 bases, with 22 bases lying between them. The CDR3 has 17 amino acids. The germline CDR1 and CDR2 sequences are MDHEN and SYDVKM. This CDR3 reads CASSLGARGRWRDEQYF. For the CDR3, the DNA is TGTGCCAGCAGTTTAGGGGCGCGGGGACGGTGGCGCGACGAGCAGTACTTC.

The J gene is TRBJ2-7, the V gene TRBV6-1; TRBD1 agrees at 8 bases. The CDR3 is made up of 15 amino acids. The germline gives CDR1 MNHNS, CDR2 SASEGT. With 1 base clipped from V and 2 bases from J, the junction kept 4 bases outside the gene matches. CDR3 DNA sequence: TGTGCCAGCAGTGAAGAGAGGACAGGGACCTACGAGCAGTACTTC. Translation: CASSEERTGTYEQYF.

The chain links TRBV4-3 to TRBJ2-7, with D possibly being TRBD2 (6 bases). The germline V gene has CDR1 LGHNA and CDR2 YSLEER. There are 14 residues in the CDR3. V gave up 4 bases and J gave up 4 bases, with 14 bases separating them. The CDR3 region has the DNA TGCGCCAGCAGCCTGGTTTTGGCGGGGTACGAGCAGTACTTC. It translates to CASSLVLAGYEQYF.

The genes are TRBV5-6 and TRBJ1-5, with D uncertain. The CDR3 is 13 residues long. V was trimmed by 1 base and J by 4 bases, leaving 6 bases between them. Germline values: CDR1 SGHDT, CDR2 YYEEEE. The CDR3 region has the DNA TGTGCCAGCAGCTTGACAGATAATCAGCCCCAGCATTTT. Translation gives CASSLTDNQPQHF.

The chain couples TRBV4-3 to TRBJ1-3; D call uncertain. This CDR3 region has 16 residues. V lost 1 base, J lost 0 bases, and 10 bases lay in between. Germline CDR1 is LGHNA and CDR2 is YSLEER. The CDR3 DNA follows: TGCGCCAGCAGCCAAGCGACGGTCAACTCTGGAAACACCATATATTTT. The encoded protein is CASSQATVNSGNTIYF.

The chain carries TRBV4-1 and TRBJ1-5; D might be TRBD1 (5 bases). CDR1 and CDR2 (germline): MGHRA, YSYEKL. V lost 1 base, J lost 1 base, and 17 bases lay in between. CDR3 length equals 18 residues. The CDR3 nucleotides are TGCGCCAGCAGCCAAGTCCGGATCGGCAGGGCAAGCAATCAGCCCCAGCATTTT. It codes for CASSQVRIGRASNQPQHF.